What follows is one T cell receptor beta chain and its context. It has no known antigen specificity. Base qualities are not at hand, and no much larger clone is one base apart. CDR1 and CDR2, looked up from the germline V gene, are MNHNS and SASEGT. The germline ends are 7 bases apart after V is trimmed by 1 base and J by 0 bases. Spanning cysteine to phenylalanine, the CDR3 consists of 15 amino acids. Of all the DNA, just the CDR3 is kept, 45 bases in frame from base 1. This sample was taken from a study of CD4 T cells in relation to SARS-CoV-2 and coronaviruses listed by TCRdb under 2021. Background for the entire study: In the ViraFEST assay, PBMCs were grown with antigen for roughly ten days, and TCR beta CDR3s were then sequenced to identify antigen-specific clonal expansions. An HIV-1 Nef peptide pool or a no-peptide culture served as the negative reference condition. HLA restriction was mapped for shared crossreactive spike epitopes using patient-derived lymphoblastoid cell lines. Memory CD4+ T cell crossreactivity between SARS-CoV-2 and common cold coronavirus spike proteins was assessed at the TCR clonotype level in the study. Samples from a few pre-COVID donors and the naive versus memory experiments were sequenced with the Adaptive Biotechnologies TCR-sequencing kit; other data were Illumina-based. A different TCR-beta assay, based on Illumina, was used to sequence expansion assays from other donors in the study. What the authors observed across the whole study: Small numbers of patients and of tested TCRs limited the study. Because the crossreactivity analysis focused on spike protein, crossreactivity against other viral proteins was not assessed. Crossreactive clones showed significantly weaker SARS-CoV-2-driven expansion than monoreactive clones, consistent with antigenic imprinting. Pre-pandemic and post-infection samples were not both contributed by any donor, so tracing of the source of pre-existing responses was limited. Around three fifths of donors had memory CD4+ clonotypes that crossrecognized SARS-CoV-2 and at least one common cold coronavirus spike.

CD4+ T cells from unexposed donors were collected before the COVID-19 pandemic (2011-2018). Following 10 days of culture, the EasySep CD4+ T cell isolation kit was used to isolate CD4+ T cells. As cell numbers permitted, CD4+ T cells from unexposed donors were tested for reactivity to SARS-CoV-2 S and N and to four common cold coronavirus spike pools. About 1.8 million PBMCs per well were cultured in IMDM with around 4.8% human AB serum and about 10 IU/ml IL-2. Half of the culture medium was replaced with fresh IL-2-containing medium on days 3 and 7. Triplicate replicate wells were generally used for each peptide culture condition. Leukapheresis product for the unexposed donors was bought commercially. Ficoll-Paque PLUS gradient centrifugation was used to isolate PBMCs from leukapheresis product or whole blood. PBMCs were either cryopreserved at -140°C or used fresh in the expansion assay. The QIAamp Micro DNA Kit was used to extract genomic DNA from the CD4+ T cells.

Library generation was performed with the immunoSEQ multiplex PCR assay. From the authors' description of their analysis: During preprocessing, nonproductive sequences were discarded, as were any CDR3s that did not begin with C, did not end with F or W, or were shorter than 7 amino acids. Antigen-specific clonotypes were called with the MANAFEST web app, based on expansion relative to reference and other culture wells. A clone was considered positive if significant expansion relative to the reference culture was observed in 2 of 3 replicate wells at an FDR below 0.05. A further requirement for positive clones was significant expansion compared with all other tandem wells, along with an odds ratio above 5. CDR3 homology was measured as pairwise Levenshtein distance, computed with the stringdist R package after trimming three terminal residues from each end. As stored in TCRdb, this immuneACCESS dataset retains in-frame rearrangements with V and J assigned. A fraction of the clones does not appear; measured against another copy, unresolved V genes explain less than half of the discrepancy, and the remainder lacks a known reason. V and J calls and clone size are given by that table; D and trimming were obtained from the DNA. This sample gives 15,000 to 17,000 clones in total; approximately 73% of them show up just once. The ten largest clonotypes hold roughly a quarter of the sample.

Recombination linked TRBV6-1 to TRBJ2-1; the D gene is not confidently resolved. This sequence originates from a human donor in good health. Sequenced input: CD4+ T cells from PBMCs, cultured in vitro. DNA sequence: TGTGCCAGCAGTGAAGGCCTCAGCTCCTACAATGAGCAGTTCTTC. Translated, this is CASSEGLSSYNEQFF.